This T cell receptor (beta chain) was recovered during a study of T cells in Graves' hyperthyroidism and ophthalmopathy. The wider study: Peripheral blood was obtained at initial diagnosis, preceding any treatment.

Exclusions: uncontrolled infection, other autoimmune disease, pregnancy, lactation. Used for diagnoses were clinical symptoms, serum thyroxine and TRAb, thyroid ultrasound and orbital computed tomography. Study outcomes and limitations: Before onset, by a median of around 6.1 months, the model predicted ophthalmopathy.

The CDR3 has 14 amino acids. Germline lookup yields CDR1 MNHEY and CDR2 SVGAGI. V lost 2 bases to trimming and J lost 8 bases, with 14 bases between them. Worth noting for this clonotype: The antigen is unknown.

Template material for amplifying TCR beta CDR3 regions consisted of RNA transcripts. Carried out on the TCR CDR3, a first-round RT-PCR used the HTBI primer set. A single record per CDR3 protein comes from TCRdb applying MiXCR to the multiplex PCR reads. The sample holds 300,000 to 450,000 distinct CDR3 sequences, less than 20% seen once. J is TRBJ2-3 and V is TRBV6-5; D may be TRBD1 (5 bases). Sequencing was performed on blood. The sequence was obtained from a woman aged 18-29 years with Graves' hyperthyroidism that later progressed to Graves' ophthalmopathy. In DNA, the CDR3 is TGTGCCAGCAGTTACCGGACGGATAGGGGTACGCAGTATTTT. It encodes CASSYRTDRGTQYF.